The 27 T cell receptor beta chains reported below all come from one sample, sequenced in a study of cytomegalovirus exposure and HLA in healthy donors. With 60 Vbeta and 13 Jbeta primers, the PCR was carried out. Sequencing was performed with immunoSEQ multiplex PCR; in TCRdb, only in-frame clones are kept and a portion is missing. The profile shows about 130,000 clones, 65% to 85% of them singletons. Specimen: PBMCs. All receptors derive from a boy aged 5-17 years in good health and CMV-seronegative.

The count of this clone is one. CDR3 in DNA: TGTGCCAGCAGCAGGACAGGGGTCTTGGGCTACACCTTC. This codes for CASSRTGVLGYTF. The chain has TRBV2 and TRBJ1-2, with 9 positions matching TRBD1. Per the germline V gene, CDR1 is SNHLY and CDR2 is FYNNEI. V dropped 6 bases and J dropped 8; count of bases not matched to a gene: 7. The CDR3 runs 13 residues.

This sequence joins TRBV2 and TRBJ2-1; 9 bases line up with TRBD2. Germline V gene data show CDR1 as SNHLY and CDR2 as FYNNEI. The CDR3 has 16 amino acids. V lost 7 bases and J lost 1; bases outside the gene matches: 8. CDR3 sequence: CASTSLAGFSYNEQFF. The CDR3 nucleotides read TGTGCCAGCACCTCTCTAGCGGGGTTTTCCTACAATGAGCAGTTCTTC.

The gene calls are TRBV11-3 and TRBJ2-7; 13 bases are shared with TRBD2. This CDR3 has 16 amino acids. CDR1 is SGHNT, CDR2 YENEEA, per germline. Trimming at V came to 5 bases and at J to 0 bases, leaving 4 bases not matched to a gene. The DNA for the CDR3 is TGTGCCAGCAGCAAACGGACTAGCGGGAGCTCCTACGAGCAGTACTTC. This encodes CASSKRTSGSSYEQYF.

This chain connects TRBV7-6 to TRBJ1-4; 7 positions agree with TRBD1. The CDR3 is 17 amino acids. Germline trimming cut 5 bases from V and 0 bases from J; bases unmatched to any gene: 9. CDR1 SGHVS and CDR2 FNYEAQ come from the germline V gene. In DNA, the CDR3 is TGTGCCAGCAGCGCACAGGGGATGGGGCCAACTAATGAAAAACTGTTTTTT. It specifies CASSAQGMGPTNEKLFF.

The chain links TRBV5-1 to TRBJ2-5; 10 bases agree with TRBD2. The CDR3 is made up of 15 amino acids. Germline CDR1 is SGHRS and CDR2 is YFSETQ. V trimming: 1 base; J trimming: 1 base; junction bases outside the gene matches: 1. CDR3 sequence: CASSLTSGVQETQYF. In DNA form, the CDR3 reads TGCGCCAGCAGCTTGACTAGCGGGGTCCAAGAGACCCAGTACTTC.

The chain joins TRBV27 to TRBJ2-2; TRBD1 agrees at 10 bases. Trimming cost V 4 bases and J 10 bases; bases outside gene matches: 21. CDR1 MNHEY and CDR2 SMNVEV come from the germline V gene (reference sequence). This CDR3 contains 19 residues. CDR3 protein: CASSSLDRGSSYLLTELFF. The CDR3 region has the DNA TGTGCCAGCAGTTCCCTGGACAGGGGGAGTTCTTATCTTCTCACGGAGCTGTTTTTT.

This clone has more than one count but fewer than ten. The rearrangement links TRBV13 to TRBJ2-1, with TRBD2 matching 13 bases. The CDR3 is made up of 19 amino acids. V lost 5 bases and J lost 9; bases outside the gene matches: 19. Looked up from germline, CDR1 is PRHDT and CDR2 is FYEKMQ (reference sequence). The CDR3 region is CASSELAGGREGVVIEQFF. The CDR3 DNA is TGTGCCAGCAGCGAACTAGCGGGAGGGAGAGAGGGGGTTGTCATTGAGCAGTTCTTC. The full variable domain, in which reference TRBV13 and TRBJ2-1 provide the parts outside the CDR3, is AAGVIQSPRHLIKEKRETATLKCYPIPRHDTVYWYQQGPGQDPQFLISFYEKMQSDKGSIPDRFSAQQFSDYHSELNMSSLELGDSALYFCASSELAGGREGVVIEQFFGPGTRLTVL.

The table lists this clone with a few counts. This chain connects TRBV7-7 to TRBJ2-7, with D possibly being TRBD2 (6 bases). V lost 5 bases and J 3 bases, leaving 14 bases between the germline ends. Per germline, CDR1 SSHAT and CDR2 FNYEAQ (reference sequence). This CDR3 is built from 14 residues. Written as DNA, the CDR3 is TGTGCCAGCAGCCAGGAGGGGTCCCACTACGAGCAGTACTTC. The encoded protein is CASSQEGSHYEQYF. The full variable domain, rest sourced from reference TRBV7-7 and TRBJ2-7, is GAGVSQSPRYKVTKRGQDVTLRCDPISSHATLYWYQQALGQGPEFLTYFNYEAQPDKSGLPSDRFSAERPEGSISTLTIQRTEQRDSAMYRCASSQEGSHYEQYFGPGTRLTVT.

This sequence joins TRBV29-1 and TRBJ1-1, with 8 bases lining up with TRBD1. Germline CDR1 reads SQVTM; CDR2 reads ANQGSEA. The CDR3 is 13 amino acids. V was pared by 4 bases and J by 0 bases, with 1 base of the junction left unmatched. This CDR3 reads CSVGTGMNTEAFF. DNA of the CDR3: TGCAGCGTTGGGACAGGGATGAACACTGAAGCTTTCTTT.

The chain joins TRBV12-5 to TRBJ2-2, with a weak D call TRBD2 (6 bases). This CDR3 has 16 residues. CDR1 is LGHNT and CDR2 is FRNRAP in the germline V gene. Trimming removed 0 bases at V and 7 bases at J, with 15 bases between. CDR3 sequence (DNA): TGTGCTAGTGGTTTGGTCTTGGCTAGCGAAGGCGGGGAGCTGTTTTTT. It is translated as CASGLVLASEGGELFF.

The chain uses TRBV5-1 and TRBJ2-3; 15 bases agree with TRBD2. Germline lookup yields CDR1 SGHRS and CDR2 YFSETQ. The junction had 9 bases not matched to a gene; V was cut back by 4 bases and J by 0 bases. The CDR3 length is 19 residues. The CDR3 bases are TGCGCCAGCAGCGGGGGACTAGCGGGAGGTATCTCTAGCACAGATACGCAGTATTTT. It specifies CASSGGLAGGISSTDTQYF.

CDR3 in DNA: TGTGCCATCAGTGGACTAGCGGCAAACAATGAGCAGTTCTTC. Protein: CAISGLAANNEQFF. The V gene is TRBV10-3, the J gene TRBJ2-1; 9 nucleotides line up with TRBD2. The CDR3 has 14 amino acids. Germline loops: CDR1 ENHRY, CDR2 SYGVKD. V lost 4 bases to trimming and J lost 5 bases; unmatched junction nucleotides: 3.

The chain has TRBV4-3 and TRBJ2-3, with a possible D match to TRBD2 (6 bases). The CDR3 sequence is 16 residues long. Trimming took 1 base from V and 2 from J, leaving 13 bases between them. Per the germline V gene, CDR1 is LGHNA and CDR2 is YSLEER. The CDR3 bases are TGCGCCAGCAGCCAAGGGGCGGGGAACCCCACAGATACGCAGTATTTT. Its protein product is CASSQGAGNPTDTQYF.

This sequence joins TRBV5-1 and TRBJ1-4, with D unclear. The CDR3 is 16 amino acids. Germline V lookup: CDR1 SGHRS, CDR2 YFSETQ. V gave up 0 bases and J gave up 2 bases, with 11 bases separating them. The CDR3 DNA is TGCGCCAGCAGCTTGGGAAGGACGGGGACTAATGAAAAACTGTTTTTT. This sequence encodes CASSLGRTGTNEKLFF.

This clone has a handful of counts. The CDR3 DNA follows: TGTGCCAGTAGTTCCGGTGGTTCTTCCGGGGAGCTGTTTTTT. As protein: CASSSGGSSGELFF. This chain joins TRBV19 and TRBJ2-2, with D unresolved. Trimming stripped 5 bases from V and 6 bases from J, with 13 bases between. Looked up from germline, CDR1 is LNHDA and CDR2 is SQIVND (reference sequence). This CDR3 is built from 14 residues.

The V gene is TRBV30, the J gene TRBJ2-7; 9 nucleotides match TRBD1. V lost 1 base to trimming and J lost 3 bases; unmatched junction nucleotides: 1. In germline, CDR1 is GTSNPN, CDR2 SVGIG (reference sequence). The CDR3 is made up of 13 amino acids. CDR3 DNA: TGTGCCTGGAGTGCGGACAGGGGCTACGAGCAGTACTTC. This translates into CAWSADRGYEQYF.

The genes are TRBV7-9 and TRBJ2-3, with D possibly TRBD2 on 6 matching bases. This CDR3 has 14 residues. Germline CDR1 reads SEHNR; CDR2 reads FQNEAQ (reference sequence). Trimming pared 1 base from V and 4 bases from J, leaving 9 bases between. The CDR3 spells CASSLDGSADTQYF. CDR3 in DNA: TGTGCCAGCAGCTTAGACGGGAGTGCAGATACGCAGTATTTT.

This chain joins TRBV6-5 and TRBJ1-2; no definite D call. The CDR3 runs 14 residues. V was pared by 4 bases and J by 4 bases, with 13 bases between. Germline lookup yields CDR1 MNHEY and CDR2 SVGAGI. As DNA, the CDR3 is TGTGCCAGCAGTTTCCGAGGAGGATCCTATGGCTACACCTTC. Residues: CASSFRGGSYGYTF.

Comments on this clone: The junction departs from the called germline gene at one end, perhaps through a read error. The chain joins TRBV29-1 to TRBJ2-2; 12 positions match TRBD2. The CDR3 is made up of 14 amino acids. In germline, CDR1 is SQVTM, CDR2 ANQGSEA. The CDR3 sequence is CSVGTSGNSGELFF. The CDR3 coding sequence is TGCAGCGTTGGGACTAGCGGGAACTCCGGGGAGCTGTTTTTT.

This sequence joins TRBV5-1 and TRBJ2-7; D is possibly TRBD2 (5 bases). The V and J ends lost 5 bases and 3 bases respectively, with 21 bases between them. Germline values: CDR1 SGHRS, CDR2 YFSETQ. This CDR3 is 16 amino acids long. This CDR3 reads CASRYTQGLTHYEQYF. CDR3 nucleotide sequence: TGCGCCAGCAGGTATACCCAAGGACTCACGCACTACGAGCAGTACTTC.

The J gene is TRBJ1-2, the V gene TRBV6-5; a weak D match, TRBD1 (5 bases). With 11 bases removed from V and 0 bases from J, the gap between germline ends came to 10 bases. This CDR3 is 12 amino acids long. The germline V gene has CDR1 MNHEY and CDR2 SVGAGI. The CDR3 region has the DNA TGTGCCGCGAGGGACTCTAACTATGGCTACACCTTC. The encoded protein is CAARDSNYGYTF.

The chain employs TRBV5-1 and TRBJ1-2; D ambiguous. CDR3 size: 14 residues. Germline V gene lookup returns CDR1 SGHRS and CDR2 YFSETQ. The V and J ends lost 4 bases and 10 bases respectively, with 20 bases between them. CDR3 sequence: CASSKTDPARDYTF. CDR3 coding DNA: TGCGCCAGCAGCAAGACGGACCCGGCGAGGGACTACACCTTC. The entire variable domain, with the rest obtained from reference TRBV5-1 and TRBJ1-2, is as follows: KAGVTQTPRYLIKTRGQQVTLSCSPISGHRSVSWYQQTPGQGLQFLFEYFSETQRNKGNFPGRFSGRQFSNSRSEMNVSTLELGDSALYLCASSKTDPARDYTFGSGTRLTVV.

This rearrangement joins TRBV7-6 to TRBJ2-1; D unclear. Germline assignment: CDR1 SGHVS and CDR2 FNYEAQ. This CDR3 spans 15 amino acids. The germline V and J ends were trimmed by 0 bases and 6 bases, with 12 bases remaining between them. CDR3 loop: CASSLAARRPNEQFF. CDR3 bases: TGTGCCAGCAGCTTAGCGGCTAGGCGACCCAATGAGCAGTTCTTC.

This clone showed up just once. The CDR3 spells CASSQDWQAPDTQYF. The CDR3 DNA is TGCGCCAGCAGCCAAGATTGGCAGGCTCCCGATACGCAGTATTTT. V usage is TRBV4-3 and J usage is TRBJ2-3; no firm D call. V was shortened by 0 bases and J by 6 bases, with 13 bases between the two germline ends. The CDR3 is 15 residues long. Germline values: CDR1 LGHNA, CDR2 YSLEER.

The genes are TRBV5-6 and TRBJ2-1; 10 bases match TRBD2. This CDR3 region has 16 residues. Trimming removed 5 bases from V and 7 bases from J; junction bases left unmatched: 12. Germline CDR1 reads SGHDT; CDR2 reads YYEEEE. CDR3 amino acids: CASSYRTSGIENEQFF. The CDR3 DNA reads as TGTGCCAGCAGTTACCGAACTAGCGGGATAGAGAATGAGCAGTTCTTC.

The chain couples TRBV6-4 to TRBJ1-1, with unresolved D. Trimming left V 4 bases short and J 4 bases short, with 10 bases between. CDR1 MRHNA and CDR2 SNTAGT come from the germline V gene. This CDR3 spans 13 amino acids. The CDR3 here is CASSVGSGTEAFF. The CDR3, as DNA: TGTGCCAGCAGTGTAGGGAGTGGCACTGAAGCTTTCTTT.

CDR3 region: CASSLFTGSSGANVLTF. In DNA form, the CDR3 reads TGTGCCAGCAGCTTGTTCACAGGGAGCTCTGGGGCCAACGTCCTGACTTTC. The chain joins TRBV5-4 to TRBJ2-6, with a tentative D call TRBD1 (6 bases). V lost 1 base to trimming and J lost 0 bases, with 11 bases between them. The CDR3 spans 17 residues. Germline CDR1 reads SGHNT; CDR2 reads YYREEE (reference sequence).